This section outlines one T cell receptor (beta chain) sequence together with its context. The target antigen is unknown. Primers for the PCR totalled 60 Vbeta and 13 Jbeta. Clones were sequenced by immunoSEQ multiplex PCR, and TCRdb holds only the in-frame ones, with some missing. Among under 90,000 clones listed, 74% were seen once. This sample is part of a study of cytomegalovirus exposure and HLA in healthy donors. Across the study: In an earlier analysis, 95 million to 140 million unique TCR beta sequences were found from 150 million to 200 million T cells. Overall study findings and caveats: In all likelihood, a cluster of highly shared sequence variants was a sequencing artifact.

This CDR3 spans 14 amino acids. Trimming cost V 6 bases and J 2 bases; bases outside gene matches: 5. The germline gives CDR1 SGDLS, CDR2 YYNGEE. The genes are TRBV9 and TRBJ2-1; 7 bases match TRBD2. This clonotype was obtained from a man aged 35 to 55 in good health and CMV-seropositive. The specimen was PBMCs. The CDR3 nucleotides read TGTGCCAGCAACCCTAGCGGAACCTACAATGAGCAGTTCTTC. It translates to CASNPSGTYNEQFF.